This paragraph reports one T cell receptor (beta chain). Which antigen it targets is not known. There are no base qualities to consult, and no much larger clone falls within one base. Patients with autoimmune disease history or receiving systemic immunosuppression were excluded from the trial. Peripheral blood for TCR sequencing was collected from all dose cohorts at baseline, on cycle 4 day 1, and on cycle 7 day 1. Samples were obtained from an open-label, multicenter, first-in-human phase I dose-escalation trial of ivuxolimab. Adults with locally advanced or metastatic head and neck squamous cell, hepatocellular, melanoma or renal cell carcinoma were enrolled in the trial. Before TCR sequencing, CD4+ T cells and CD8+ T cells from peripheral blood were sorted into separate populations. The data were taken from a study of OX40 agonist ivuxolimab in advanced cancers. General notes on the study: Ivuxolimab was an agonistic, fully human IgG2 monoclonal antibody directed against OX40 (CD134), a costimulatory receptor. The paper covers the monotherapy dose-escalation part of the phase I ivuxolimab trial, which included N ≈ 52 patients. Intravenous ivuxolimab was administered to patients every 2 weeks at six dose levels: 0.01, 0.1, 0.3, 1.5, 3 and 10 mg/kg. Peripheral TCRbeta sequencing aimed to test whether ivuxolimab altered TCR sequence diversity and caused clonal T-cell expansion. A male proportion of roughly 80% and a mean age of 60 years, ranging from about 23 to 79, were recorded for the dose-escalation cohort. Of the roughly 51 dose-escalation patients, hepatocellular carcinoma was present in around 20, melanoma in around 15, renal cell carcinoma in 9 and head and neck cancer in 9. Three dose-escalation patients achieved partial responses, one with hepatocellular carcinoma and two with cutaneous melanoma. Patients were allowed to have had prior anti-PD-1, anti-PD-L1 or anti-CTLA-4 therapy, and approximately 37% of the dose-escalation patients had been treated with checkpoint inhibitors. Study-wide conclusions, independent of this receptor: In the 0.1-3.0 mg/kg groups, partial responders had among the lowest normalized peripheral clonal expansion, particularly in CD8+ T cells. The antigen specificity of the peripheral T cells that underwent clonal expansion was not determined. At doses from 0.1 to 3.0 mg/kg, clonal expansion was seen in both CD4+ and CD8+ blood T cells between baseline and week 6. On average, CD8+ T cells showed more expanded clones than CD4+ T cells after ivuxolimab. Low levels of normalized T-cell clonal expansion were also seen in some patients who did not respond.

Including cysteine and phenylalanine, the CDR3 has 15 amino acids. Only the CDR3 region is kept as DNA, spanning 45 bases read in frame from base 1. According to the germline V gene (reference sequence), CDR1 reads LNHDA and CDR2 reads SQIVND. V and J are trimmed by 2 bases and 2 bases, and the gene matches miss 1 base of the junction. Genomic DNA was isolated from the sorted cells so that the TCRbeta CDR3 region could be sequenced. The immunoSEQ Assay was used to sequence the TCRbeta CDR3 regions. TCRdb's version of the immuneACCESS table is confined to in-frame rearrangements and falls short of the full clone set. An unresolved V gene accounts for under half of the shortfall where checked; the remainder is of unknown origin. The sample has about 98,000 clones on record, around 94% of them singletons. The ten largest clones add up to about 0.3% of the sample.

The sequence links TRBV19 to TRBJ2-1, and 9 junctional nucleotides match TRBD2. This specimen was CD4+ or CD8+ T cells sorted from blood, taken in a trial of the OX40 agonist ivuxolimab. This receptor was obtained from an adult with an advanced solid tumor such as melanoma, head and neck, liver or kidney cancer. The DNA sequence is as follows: TGTGCCAGTAGTATACGCGGGGGGGCCTACAATGAGCAGTTCTTC. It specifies CASSIRGGAYNEQFF.